The 24 T cell receptor beta chains listed next were all sequenced from one sample in a study of shared clonotypes between healthy human individuals. TCRdb's table, derived via immunoSEQ multiplex PCR, lists solely in-frame clones and lacks some. The data hold about 1 million clones, with around 74% observed a single time. The sample consisted of memory CD4+ T cells sorted from blood. Subset defined: CD45RA-negative fraction. The origin of the receptors is a man younger than 35 in good health.

About this clone itself: This sequence may be a read error, since a much larger clone differs from it by one base. Additional DNA sequences in this sample encode the identical CDR3. V usage is TRBV11-2 and J usage is TRBJ2-3; D remains unclear. Germline V gene lookup returns CDR1 SGHAT and CDR2 FQNNGV. The V and J ends lost 1 base and 1 base respectively, with 0 bases between them. This CDR3 has 12 amino acids. The CDR3 spells CASSLGTDTQYF. In DNA form, the CDR3 reads TGTGCCAGCAGCTTAGGCACAGATACGCAGTATTTT.

This clone was picked up one time. The V and J genes are TRBV29-1 and TRBJ2-7, with 8 positions matching TRBD1. Trimming took 7 bases from V and 5 from J; bases not matched to a gene: 7. Germline V lookup: CDR1 SQVTM, CDR2 ANQGSEA. The CDR3 is made up of 12 amino acids. This CDR3 reads CSATDRGHEQYF. The CDR3 coding sequence is TGCAGCGCGACCGACAGGGGCCACGAGCAGTACTTC.

This chain connects TRBV5-1 to TRBJ2-1; D assignment may be TRBD1 or TRBD2 (5 bases each). The germline V and J ends were trimmed by 0 bases and 6 bases, with 13 bases remaining between them. The CDR3 extends over 15 amino acids. CDR1 is SGHRS, CDR2 YFSETQ, per germline. The CDR3 is CASSLGDQTVNEQFF. In DNA form, the CDR3 reads TGCGCCAGCAGCTTGGGGGACCAAACAGTCAATGAGCAGTTCTTC. The full variable domain, completed using reference TRBV5-1 and TRBJ2-1, is KAGVTQTPRYLIKTRGQQVTLSCSPISGHRSVSWYQQTPGQGLQFLFEYFSETQRNKGNFPGRFSGRQFSNSRSEMNVSTLELGDSALYLCASSLGDQTVNEQFFGPGTRLTVL.

The V gene is TRBV28, the J gene TRBJ2-4, with a weak D call TRBD2 (6 bases). Per germline, CDR1 MDHEN and CDR2 SYDVKM. This CDR3 has 13 residues. Trimming took off 5 bases at V and 4 bases at J, with 9 bases between the two ends. In DNA form, the CDR3 reads TGTGCCAGCAGTCTGGGACTGAAAAACATTCAGTACTTC. Translation gives CASSLGLKNIQYF.

This chain joins TRBV6-1 and TRBJ1-2, with 12 positions matching TRBD1. This CDR3 is 13 amino acids long. Germline lookup yields CDR1 MNHNS and CDR2 SASEGT. The V and J ends lost 6 bases and 7 bases, in that order; junction bases with no gene match: 3. CDR3 DNA sequence: TGTGCCAGCAGAGGGACAGGGGGCTTTGGCTACACCTTC. Protein: CASRGTGGFGYTF.

The chain employs TRBV11-2 and TRBJ2-5; weak D call: TRBD1 (6 bases). V was cut by 5 bases and J by 3 bases, with 22 bases left in between. Germline loops: CDR1 SGHAT, CDR2 FQNNGV. This CDR3 is built from 17 residues. The CDR3 DNA sequence: TGTGCCAGCAGCCCCTTGAGGGGGAAGTTGGGTGAAGAGACCCAGTACTTC. Encoded protein: CASSPLRGKLGEETQYF.

Note on this clone: This specimen includes other DNA sequences encoding the same CDR3. The rearrangement joins TRBV11-2 to TRBJ1-2; D might be TRBD1 (5 bases). Germline V lookup: CDR1 SGHAT, CDR2 FQNNGV. The V end was cut by 5 bases, the J end by 3 bases, with 10 bases between. This CDR3 spans 13 amino acids. The CDR3 region is CASSPQVDYGYTF. In DNA, the CDR3 is TGTGCCAGCAGCCCACAGGTGGACTATGGCTACACCTTC.

This clone was counted only a few times. The gene calls are TRBV25-1 and TRBJ1-4, with TRBD1 as a possible D gene (6 bases). Trimming stripped 8 bases from V and 7 bases from J, with 17 bases between. CDR1 is MGHDK and CDR2 is SYGVNS in the germline V gene. This CDR3 is 14 amino acids long. The CDR3 sequence: CASGTGGDTEKLFF. The CDR3 nucleotides are TGTGCCAGCGGGACGGGCGGGGACACTGAAAAACTGTTTTTT.

This clone was seen only a few times. The chain uses TRBV11-2 and TRBJ2-7; D is ambiguous. V lost 5 bases to trimming and J lost 5 bases, with 7 bases between them. CDR1 and CDR2 (germline): SGHAT, FQNNGV. The CDR3 is 11 residues long. DNA for the CDR3: TGTGCCAGCAGCCTCCGGGACGAGCAGTACTTC. Encoded protein: CASSLRDEQYF.

V gene TRBV5-6 combines with J gene TRBJ1-1; TRBD1 matches at 9 bases. The CDR3 is 15 residues long. The trim removed 2 bases at V and 5 bases at J, leaving 7 bases unmatched. CDR1 and CDR2 from the germline V gene are SGHDT and YYEEEE. The CDR3 DNA reads TGTGCCAGCAGCTTCTTCGGGACAGGGTGGACTGAAGCTTTCTTT. Translated, it gives CASSFFGTGWTEAFF.

This sequence joins TRBV6-1 and TRBJ2-3; D not certain. CDR3 length: 13 amino acids. V lost 1 base and J 6 bases, leaving 8 bases between the germline ends. The germline gives CDR1 MNHNS, CDR2 SASEGT. The CDR3 DNA reads as TGTGCCAGCAGTGAAGTATTCCGGGATACGCAGTATTTT. It encodes CASSEVFRDTQYF.

The chain carries TRBV27 and TRBJ2-3, with 7 bases aligning to TRBD1. V gave up 9 bases and J gave up 2 bases; unmatched junction bases: 5. Germline V lookup: CDR1 MNHEY, CDR2 SMNVEV (reference sequence). The CDR3 contains 13 residues. CDR3 loop: CASVGQLTDTQYF. In nucleotides, the CDR3 is TGTGCCAGTGTGGGACAGCTCACAGATACGCAGTATTTT.

This sequence joins TRBV30 and TRBJ2-7, with D maybe TRBD1 (5 bases). The CDR3 loop spans 12 amino acids. V lost 3 bases to trimming and J lost 3 bases, with 9 bases between them. Germline CDR1 and CDR2: GTSNPN and SVGIG (reference sequence). CDR3 DNA sequence: TGTGCCTGGAGACCAGGGAACTACGAGCAGTACTTC. Its translation is CAWRPGNYEQYF.

The chain employs TRBV7-9 and TRBJ2-7; the D is unclear. Trimming stripped 8 bases from V and 2 bases from J, with 10 bases between. CDR3 length equals 12 residues. CDR1 and CDR2 from the germline V gene are SEHNR and FQNEAQ (reference sequence). In DNA form, the CDR3 reads TGTGCCAGCCAAGACACTCCCTACGAGCAGTACTTC. Translated: CASQDTPYEQYF. Based on the CDR3 plus reference TRBV7-9 and TRBJ2-7, the full variable domain is DTGVSQNPRHKITKRGQNVTFRCDPISEHNRLYWYRQTLGQGPEFLTYFQNEAQLEKSRLLSDRFSAERPKGSFSTLEIQRTEQGDSAMYLCASQDTPYEQYFGPGTRLTVT.

This chain connects TRBV7-8 to TRBJ2-2; D could derive from TRBD1 or TRBD2 (6 bases each). The CDR3 length is 15 residues. Trimming removed 5 bases at V and 4 bases at J, with 14 bases between. The germline V gene encodes CDR1 SGHVS and CDR2 FQNEAQ. The chain's CDR3 is CASSPGGGSTGELFF. The CDR3 DNA reads as TGTGCCAGCAGCCCCGGAGGGGGAAGCACCGGGGAGCTGTTTTTT.

V gene TRBV27 combines with J gene TRBJ2-5, with 8 bases identical to TRBD1. Unmatched junction bases numbered 8, after V lost 6 bases and J lost 5 bases. Germline V gene lookup returns CDR1 MNHEY and CDR2 SMNVEV (reference sequence). The CDR3 totals 14 residues. The CDR3 DNA reads as TGTGCCAGCAGGATCAGGGGGCTGGGCGAGACCCAGTACTTC. Translation gives CASRIRGLGETQYF.

The chain is built from TRBV11-2 and TRBJ2-5; TRBD2 matches at 11 bases. V gave up 11 bases and J gave up 5 bases; unmatched junction bases: 7. The germline V gene encodes CDR1 SGHAT and CDR2 FQNNGV. The CDR3 is 13 residues long. The CDR3 DNA is TGTGCCTCTTCCTGGACTAGCGGGGAGACCCAGTACTTC. Translated: CASSWTSGETQYF.

As concerns this clone: The same CDR3 can be traced to other DNA sequences in this sample. The chain combines TRBV9 with TRBJ1-6; D gene unclear. Trimming took 2 bases from V and 0 from J, leaving 9 bases between them. This CDR3 spans 16 amino acids. Looked up from germline, CDR1 is SGDLS and CDR2 is YYNGEE. This chain's CDR3 is CASSVTDSSYNSPLHF. DNA of the CDR3: TGTGCCAGCAGCGTTACCGATAGCTCCTATAATTCACCCCTCCACTTT.

The chain uses TRBV5-1 and TRBJ2-3; perhaps D is TRBD1 or TRBD2 (5 bases each). CDR3 length equals 14 residues. The germline V and J ends were trimmed by 4 bases and 6 bases, with 15 bases remaining between them. Germline V gives CDR1 SGHRS, CDR2 YFSETQ. The CDR3 loop reads CASSLRDPGDTQYF. CDR3 sequence (DNA): TGCGCCAGCAGCCTCCGGGACCCCGGGGATACGCAGTATTTT.

The DNA of the CDR3 is TGTGCCAGCAGGAGGGACACCGGGAACACCGGGGAGCTGTTTTTT. It codes for CASRRDTGNTGELFF. V is TRBV5-6 and J is TRBJ2-2; possible D gene TRBD1, 6 bases. The germline CDR1 and CDR2 sequences are SGHDT and YYEEEE. V lost 5 bases, J lost 1 base, and 12 bases lay in between. The CDR3 is 15 residues long.

This chain joins TRBV29-1 and TRBJ1-2; D is ambiguous. The CDR3 is 12 residues long. Germline V gene data show CDR1 as SQVTM and CDR2 as ANQGSEA. V shed 7 bases and J shed 8 bases, with 17 bases lying between them. The CDR3 spells CSADTGSEGYTF. In DNA, the CDR3 is TGCAGCGCCGATACGGGATCGGAGGGCTACACCTTC.

This clone has a handful of counts. This rearrangement joins TRBV9 to TRBJ2-5; 9 nucleotides match TRBD2. This CDR3 spans 16 amino acids. Trimming removed 1 base from V and 1 base from J; junction bases left unmatched: 5. CDR1 and CDR2 (germline): SGDLS, YYNGEE. The CDR3 DNA reads as TGTGCCAGCAGCGTAAGAGGCGGGGGGGTCCAAGAGACCCAGTACTTC. It yields the protein CASSVRGGGVQETQYF.

V gene TRBV5-4 combines with J gene TRBJ1-6, with D uncertain. Trimming stripped 4 bases from V and 9 bases from J, with 11 bases between. The CDR3 runs 13 residues. CDR1 SGHNT and CDR2 YYREEE come from the germline V gene (reference sequence). In DNA, the CDR3 is TGTGCCAGCAGCCAGGAGGGTAGTTCACCCCTCCACTTT. Amino acids: CASSQEGSSPLHF.

This clone was detected only a few times. The rearrangement uses TRBV5-1 and TRBJ1-1; D remains ambiguous. The CDR3 runs to 14 residues. Looked up from germline, CDR1 is SGHRS and CDR2 is YFSETQ. The V and J ends lost 2 bases and 3 bases respectively, with 11 bases between them. DNA of the CDR3: TGCGCCAGCAGCTTTCAGCGGCCCGACACTGAAGCTTTCTTT. This sequence encodes CASSFQRPDTEAFF.